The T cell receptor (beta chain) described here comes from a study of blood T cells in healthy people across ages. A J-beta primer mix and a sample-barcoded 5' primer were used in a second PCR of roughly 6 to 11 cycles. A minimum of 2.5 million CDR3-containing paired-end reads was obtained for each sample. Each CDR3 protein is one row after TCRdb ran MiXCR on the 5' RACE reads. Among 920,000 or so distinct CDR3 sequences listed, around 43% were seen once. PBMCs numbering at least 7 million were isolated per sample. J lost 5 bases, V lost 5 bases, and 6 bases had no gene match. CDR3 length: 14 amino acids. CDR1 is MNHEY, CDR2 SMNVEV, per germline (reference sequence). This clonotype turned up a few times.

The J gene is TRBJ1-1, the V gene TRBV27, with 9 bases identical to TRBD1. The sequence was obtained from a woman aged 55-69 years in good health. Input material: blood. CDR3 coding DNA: TGTGCCAGCAGTGCCCACAGGGGGCCAACTGAAGCTTTCTTT. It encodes CASSAHRGPTEAFF.